The next 29 T cell receptor beta chains were all read from a single sample in a study of cytomegalovirus exposure and HLA in healthy donors. 13 Jbeta primers and 60 Vbeta primers were used for the PCR. Only in-frame clones appear in the TCRdb table, and some are missing; sequencing was by immunoSEQ multiplex PCR. The table lists 150,000 or so clones, roughly 80% of them singletons. The sample comprised PBMCs. These receptors were obtained from a female donor in good health and CMV-seronegative.

The chain joins TRBV5-5 to TRBJ2-3; the D gene is possibly TRBD2 (5 bases). Germline V gives CDR1 SGHKS, CDR2 YYEKEE (reference sequence). The germline V and J ends were trimmed by 1 base and 3 bases, with 9 bases remaining between them. The CDR3 totals 14 residues. CDR3 bases: TGTGCCAGCAGCTTGACAGTAGCGACAGATACGCAGTATTTT. It is translated as CASSLTVATDTQYF.

The J gene is TRBJ2-1, the V gene TRBV7-2, with TRBD2 identical over 12 bases. Unmatched junction bases numbered 6, after V lost 5 bases and J lost 7 bases. Germline CDR1 and CDR2: SGHTA and FQGNSA. The CDR3 runs 15 residues. The CDR3 here is CASSTTTSGRNEQFF. The DNA of the CDR3 is TGTGCCAGCAGCACTACGACTAGCGGGAGAAATGAGCAGTTCTTC.

This clone occurred once. The V call is TRBV6-1, the J call TRBJ2-7; possible D gene TRBD2, 5 bases. CDR1 and CDR2 from the germline V gene are MNHNS and SASEGT. This CDR3 is 12 amino acids long. The DNA for the CDR3 is TGTGTCATCCGGGATTATACCTACGAGCAGTACTTC. As protein: CVIRDYTYEQYF.

This clone was counted only a few times. The V gene is TRBV6-5, the J gene TRBJ1-1; TRBD1 matches at 7 bases. Germline loops: CDR1 MNHEY, CDR2 SVGAGI. The CDR3 runs to 15 residues. V lost 4 bases to trimming and J lost 4 bases; unmatched junction nucleotides: 9. CDR3 residues: CASSFRTGTSTEAFF. In DNA form, the CDR3 reads TGTGCCAGCAGTTTTAGGACAGGTACGAGCACTGAAGCTTTCTTT.

V is TRBV7-9 and J is TRBJ2-2; 9 bases fit TRBD2. The germline gives CDR1 SEHNR, CDR2 FQNEAQ (reference sequence). Trimming cost V 7 bases and J 1 base; bases outside gene matches: 7. The CDR3 runs 16 residues. The CDR3 nucleotides read TGTGCCAGCATCCCTGGACTAGCGAAGAACACCGGGGAGCTGTTTTTT. This sequence encodes CASIPGLAKNTGELFF.

The chain joins TRBV6-6 to TRBJ1-2; D remains unclear. V lost 2 bases, J lost 6 bases, and 13 bases lay in between. The germline CDR1 and CDR2 sequences are MNHNY and SVGAGI (reference sequence). The CDR3 spans 14 residues. CDR3 nucleotides: TGTGCCAGCAGTTACCCAATGTCAGAACATGGCTACACCTTC. Its protein is CASSYPMSEHGYTF.

This clone was seen a handful of times. The J gene is TRBJ1-4, the V gene TRBV6-1, with 7 nucleotides matching TRBD1. Germline-derived CDR1 and CDR2 are MNHNS and SASEGT. J gave up 8 bases and V 9 bases, and 9 bases lay outside the gene matches. The length of the CDR3 is 13 residues. As DNA, the CDR3 is TGTGCCAGTGTACAGGGGAATGGGGAAAAACTGTTTTTT. Translated: CASVQGNGEKLFF.

The CDR3 is CASSLGQGGYSGNTIYF. CDR3 nucleotides: TGCGCCAGCAGCTTGGGACAGGGGGGATACTCTGGAAACACCATATATTTT. The chain carries TRBV5-1 and TRBJ1-3; 9 positions agree with TRBD1. Trimming at V came to 0 bases and at J to 0 bases, leaving 4 bases not matched to a gene. The CDR3 consists of 17 residues. Germline CDR1 reads SGHRS; CDR2 reads YFSETQ.

The V gene is TRBV2, the J gene TRBJ2-4; no clear D gene. V was shortened by 5 bases and J by 3 bases, with 14 bases between the two germline ends. Germline V gene sequence: CDR1 SNHLY, CDR2 FYNNEI. The CDR3 contains 15 residues. CDR3 protein: CASSPQNRGKNIQYF. CDR3 coding DNA: TGTGCCAGCAGTCCGCAGAACCGAGGCAAAAACATTCAGTACTTC.

The chain has TRBV6-6 and TRBJ2-7; D perhaps matches TRBD1 (6 bases). Per the germline V gene, CDR1 is MNHNY and CDR2 is SVGAGI (reference sequence). The CDR3 runs 12 residues. The CDR3 loop is CRLGQFSYEQYF. DNA of the CDR3: TGTCGGTTAGGACAGTTTTCCTACGAGCAGTACTTC.

This chain joins TRBV9 and TRBJ2-7; 7 bases line up with TRBD2. The CDR3 is 16 amino acids. With V trimmed by 0 bases and J by 3 bases, 9 bases remained unmatched. The germline gives CDR1 SGDLS, CDR2 YYNGEE. The CDR3 here is CASSVAQSGDHYEQYF. The CDR3 DNA sequence: TGTGCCAGCAGCGTAGCTCAGAGCGGGGATCACTACGAGCAGTACTTC.

The V and J genes are TRBV11-2 and TRBJ2-5; D gene uncertain. Germline V lookup: CDR1 SGHAT, CDR2 FQNNGV. This CDR3 has 12 amino acids. V dropped 5 bases and J dropped 10 bases, with 14 bases sitting between them. This CDR3 reads CASSLPGKDQYF. CDR3 nucleotides: TGTGCCAGCAGCCTACCAGGAAAAGACCAGTACTTC.

Only one count was recorded for this clone. This chain links TRBV4-2 with TRBJ2-1; 7 bases align to TRBD1. The length of the CDR3 is 17 residues. V lost 4 bases to trimming and J lost 5 bases; unmatched junction nucleotides: 14. Germline values: CDR1 LGHNA, CDR2 YNFKEQ. CDR3 DNA: TGTGCCAGCAGCCCAGAAGACAGGGCTTTTGGGGACAATGAGCAGTTCTTC. It translates to CASSPEDRAFGDNEQFF.

The chain uses TRBV19 and TRBJ2-7; the D is unclear. This CDR3 contains 12 residues. The germline gives CDR1 LNHDA, CDR2 SQIVND (reference sequence). V was trimmed by 3 bases and J by 7 bases, leaving 10 bases between them. Here the CDR3 reads CASSIAESEQYF. In nucleotides, the CDR3 is TGTGCCAGTAGTATTGCCGAGAGTGAGCAGTACTTC.

CDR3 protein: CASLTDRGRYEQYF. Written as DNA, the CDR3 is TGTGCCAGCTTAACGGACAGGGGTAGGTACGAGCAGTACTTC. The chain has TRBV28 and TRBJ2-7; 9 positions match TRBD1. V lost 8 bases, J lost 4 bases, and 9 bases stayed unmatched. The CDR3 covers 14 residues. From germline, CDR1 is MDHEN and CDR2 SYDVKM.

The chain uses TRBV6-5 and TRBJ2-1; TRBD2 aligns across 9 bases. Germline trimming cut 4 bases from V and 7 bases from J; bases unmatched to any gene: 11. Germline V gene data show CDR1 as MNHEY and CDR2 as SVGAGI. The CDR3 is 16 residues long. As DNA, the CDR3 is TGTGCCAGCAGTTCCGCCCTTAGCGGGGGAAGGAATGAGCAGTTCTTC. Translation gives CASSSALSGGRNEQFF.

The chain carries TRBV15 and TRBJ2-5, with a tentative D call TRBD1 (5 bases). The CDR3 has 15 residues. The V gene lost 0 bases and the J gene lost 1 base, with 9 bases spanning the gap. Germline V gene data show CDR1 as LNHNV and CDR2 as YYDKDF (reference sequence). CDR3 in amino acids: CATSRDQGFQETQYF. CDR3 coding DNA: TGTGCCACCAGCAGAGATCAGGGATTCCAAGAGACCCAGTACTTC.

The J gene is TRBJ2-7, the V gene TRBV9, with TRBD2 matching 8 bases. The CDR3 spans 15 residues. The J segment lost 0 bases and the V segment lost 2 bases, leaving 4 bases of the junction unmatched. Germline CDR1 SGDLS, CDR2 YYNGEE. CDR3 protein: CASSVSAGASYEQYF. CDR3 bases: TGTGCCAGCAGCGTTTCAGCGGGGGCCTCCTACGAGCAGTACTTC. Combining the CDR3 with reference TRBV9 and TRBJ2-7 gives the whole variable domain DSGVTQTPKHLITATGQRVTLRCSPRSGDLSVYWYQQSLDQGLQFLIQYYNGEERAKGNILERFSAQQFPDLHSELNLSSLELGDSALYFCASSVSAGASYEQYFGPGTRLTVT.

The genes are TRBV7-6 and TRBJ2-5; 7 nucleotides match TRBD1. This CDR3 is 15 amino acids long. The germline gives CDR1 SGHVS, CDR2 FNYEAQ. V shed 5 bases and J 2 bases; nucleotides not matched to a gene: 8. CDR3 bases: TGTGCCAGCAGCGCACAGGGGTCTGGGCAAGAGACCCAGTACTTC. Its protein is CASSAQGSGQETQYF.

The V and J genes are TRBV6-5 and TRBJ2-1; TRBD2 agrees at 8 bases. V gave up 0 bases and J gave up 3 bases; unmatched junction bases: 4. Germline V gene sequence: CDR1 MNHEY, CDR2 SVGAGI. This CDR3 is 16 amino acids long. The CDR3 DNA reads as TGTGCCAGCAGTTACTCCTTAGCGGGGAACTACAATGAGCAGTTCTTC. Translation: CASSYSLAGNYNEQFF.

The chain uses TRBV5-5 and TRBJ2-3; 16 bases are shared with TRBD2. The CDR3 is 20 residues long. With 0 bases clipped from V and 1 base from J, the junction kept 8 bases outside the gene matches. The germline V gene encodes CDR1 SGHKS and CDR2 YYEKEE (reference sequence). CDR3 residues: CASSLGSGTSGRVGTDTQYF. CDR3 in DNA: TGTGCCAGCAGCTTGGGGTCGGGGACTAGCGGGAGGGTAGGCACAGATACGCAGTATTTT.

The chain has TRBV5-1 and TRBJ2-7, with 11 bases lining up with TRBD2. Trimming at V came to 4 bases and at J to 4 bases, leaving 10 bases not matched to a gene. This CDR3 spans 16 amino acids. Germline lookup yields CDR1 SGHRS and CDR2 YFSETQ. The DNA of the CDR3 is TGCGCCAGCAGCCCGCCCTTAGCGGGAGGGACTTACGAGCAGTACTTC. Its translation is CASSPPLAGGTYEQYF.

J is TRBJ1-5 and V is TRBV7-9, with D possibly TRBD1 on 6 matching bases. V lost 5 bases, J lost 9 bases, and 14 bases lay in between. Germline V gives CDR1 SEHNR, CDR2 FQNEAQ (reference sequence). CDR3 length: 13 amino acids. The DNA of the CDR3 is TGTGCCAGCAGCCCTGGACTGGACAGGCCCCAGCATTTT. It encodes CASSPGLDRPQHF. Drawing the rest from reference TRBV7-9 and TRBJ1-5, the complete variable domain is DTGVSQNPRHKITKRGQNVTFRCDPISEHNRLYWYRQTLGQGPEFLTYFQNEAQLEKSRLLSDRFSAERPKGSFSTLEIQRTEQGDSAMYLCASSPGLDRPQHFGDGTRLSIL.

The chain has TRBV5-6 and TRBJ2-7; TRBD1 aligns across 8 bases. CDR1 SGHDT and CDR2 YYEEEE come from the germline V gene. Unmatched junction bases numbered 14, after V lost 4 bases and J lost 5 bases. This CDR3 has 16 amino acids. In DNA, the CDR3 is TGTGCCAGCAGCCTCCTCGACAGGGGCGGTATGGACGAGCAGTACTTC. It yields the protein CASSLLDRGGMDEQYF.

The chain links TRBV27 to TRBJ1-1; 9 positions agree with TRBD1. CDR3 length: 16 amino acids. Losses at the gene ends were 0 bases for V and 1 base for J; bases not matched to a gene: 3. Germline assignment: CDR1 MNHEY and CDR2 SMNVEV (reference sequence). The CDR3 loop is CASSLSGQGQNTEAFF. The CDR3 DNA reads TGTGCCAGCAGTTTATCGGGACAGGGCCAGAACACTGAAGCTTTCTTT.

The V call is TRBV7-3, the J call TRBJ2-3, with TRBD1 identical over 7 bases. V lost 5 bases and J lost 2; bases outside the gene matches: 4. The length of the CDR3 is 14 residues. CDR1 is SGHTA, CDR2 FQGTGA, per germline. CDR3 sequence (DNA): TGTGCCAGCAGCCCGGGACAGTCCACAGATACGCAGTATTTT. This translates into CASSPGQSTDTQYF.

The CDR3 nucleotides are TGCGCCAGCAGCTTGGGGGTTGCGGGGGATAGGGCCTACGAGCAGTACTTC. Translating gives CASSLGVAGDRAYEQYF. This chain uses TRBV5-1 with TRBJ2-7, with 7 bases identical to TRBD2. The CDR3 totals 17 residues. In germline, CDR1 is SGHRS, CDR2 YFSETQ. V lost 0 bases to trimming and J lost 2 bases; unmatched junction nucleotides: 11.

This clone has just one count. The chain joins TRBV27 to TRBJ1-4; tentative D call: TRBD1 (5 bases). CDR1 is MNHEY, CDR2 SMNVEV, per germline (reference sequence). Trimming removed 2 bases at V and 5 bases at J, with 9 bases between. The CDR3 is 14 amino acids. This CDR3 is CASSLRGTNEKLFF. The CDR3 DNA is TGTGCCAGCAGTTTAAGGGGTACGAATGAAAAACTGTTTTTT. The full variable domain, in which reference TRBV27 and TRBJ1-4 provide the parts outside the CDR3, is EAQVTQNPRYLITVTGKKLTVTCSQNMNHEYMSWYRQDPGLGLRQIYYSMNVEVTDKGDVPEGYKVSRKEKRNFPLILESPSPNQTSLYFCASSLRGTNEKLFFGSGTQLSVL.

This chain uses TRBV28 with TRBJ2-7, with TRBD2 matching over 9 bases. The CDR3 loop spans 15 amino acids. Germline CDR1 MDHEN, CDR2 SYDVKM. Trimming took 7 bases from V and 2 from J; bases not matched to a gene: 9. CDR3 in amino acids: CASTSAAGGPYEQYF. CDR3 in DNA: TGTGCCAGCACCTCGGCCGCGGGAGGGCCCTACGAGCAGTACTTC.